This T cell receptor (beta chain) originates from a study of spatial heterogeneity in lung cancer. About the study: There were consistently more beta-chain sequences detected than alpha-chain sequences.

General observations from the study: Ubiquitous expanded tumor TCRs showed up in blood more at resection than follow-up.

TCRdb re-derived calls from the 5' RACE reads in MiXCR, one entry per CDR3 protein. Among 20,000 to 30,000 distinct CDR3 sequences, approximately 4.7% were seen once, and the ten largest hold 5.2%. CDR3 length equals 15 residues. J gave up 4 bases and V 5 bases, and 5 bases lay outside the gene matches. Germline V CDR1 and CDR2: SGHKS, YYEKEE (reference sequence). Time point specified: sample taken at primary tumor resection. This clonotype occurred many times. The antigen remains undetermined. This TCR derives from a male donor with early-stage non-small cell lung cancer. V usage is TRBV5-5 and J usage is TRBJ2-3; TRBD2 aligns across 12 bases. Sequencing was performed on PBMCs, taken at surgery. CDR3 DNA sequence: TGTGCCAGCAGTTTCCTAGCGGGGGGGCCAGATACGCAGTATTTT. Translating gives CASSFLAGGPDTQYF.